This T cell receptor (beta chain) was recovered during a study of blood T cell repertoires in COVID-19. Here immunoSEQ multiplex PCR was the method, and the copy in TCRdb shows in-frame clones only, minus some. The table records 150,000 to 200,000 clones, about 88% of them present only once. Sequencing was carried out using peripheral blood. This clonotype originated in a young man with acute or convalescent COVID-19.

The CDR3 bases are TGTGCCTGGAGTGTTACAGATCCCTACGAGCAGTACTTC. It codes for CAWSVTDPYEQYF. V is TRBV30 and J is TRBJ2-7, with D unclear. This CDR3 contains 13 residues. Per the germline V gene, CDR1 is GTSNPN and CDR2 is SVGIG (reference sequence). V lost 0 bases, J lost 2 bases, and 8 bases lay in between.